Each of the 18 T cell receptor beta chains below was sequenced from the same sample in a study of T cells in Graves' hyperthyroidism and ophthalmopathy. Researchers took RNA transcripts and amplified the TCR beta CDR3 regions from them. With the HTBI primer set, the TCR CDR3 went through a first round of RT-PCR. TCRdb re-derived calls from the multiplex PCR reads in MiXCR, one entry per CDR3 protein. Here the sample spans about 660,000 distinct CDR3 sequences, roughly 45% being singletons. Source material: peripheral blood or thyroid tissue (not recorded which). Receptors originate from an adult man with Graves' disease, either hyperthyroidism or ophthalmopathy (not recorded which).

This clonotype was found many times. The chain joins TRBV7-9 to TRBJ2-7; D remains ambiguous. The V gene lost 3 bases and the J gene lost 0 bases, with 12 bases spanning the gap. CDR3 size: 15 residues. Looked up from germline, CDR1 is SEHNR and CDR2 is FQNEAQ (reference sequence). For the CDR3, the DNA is TGTGCCAGCAGCTTGGCCGGGCTGAGCTCCTACGAGCAGTACTTC. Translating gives CASSLAGLSSYEQYF.

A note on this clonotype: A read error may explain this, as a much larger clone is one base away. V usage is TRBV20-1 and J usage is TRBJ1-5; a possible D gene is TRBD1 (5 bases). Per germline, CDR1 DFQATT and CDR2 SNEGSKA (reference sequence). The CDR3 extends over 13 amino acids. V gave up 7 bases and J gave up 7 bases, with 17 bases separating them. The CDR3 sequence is CSVSTGTAQPQHF. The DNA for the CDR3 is TGCAGTGTTAGCACAGGTACAGCACAGCCCCAGCATTTT.

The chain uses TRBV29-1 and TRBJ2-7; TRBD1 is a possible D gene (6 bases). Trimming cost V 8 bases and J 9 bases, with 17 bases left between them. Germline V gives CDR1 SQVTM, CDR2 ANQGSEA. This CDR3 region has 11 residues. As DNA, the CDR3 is TGCAGCTTACAGGGCAGGGGTCGGCAGTACTTC. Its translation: CSLQGRGRQYF.

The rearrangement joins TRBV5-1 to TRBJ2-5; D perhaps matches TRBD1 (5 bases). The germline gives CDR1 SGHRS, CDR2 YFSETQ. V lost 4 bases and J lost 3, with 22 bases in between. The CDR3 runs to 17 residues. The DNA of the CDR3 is TGCGCCAGCAGCAACCCAGTGGGCAGGGAAGTGGAAGAGACCCAGTACTTC. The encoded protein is CASSNPVGREVEETQYF.

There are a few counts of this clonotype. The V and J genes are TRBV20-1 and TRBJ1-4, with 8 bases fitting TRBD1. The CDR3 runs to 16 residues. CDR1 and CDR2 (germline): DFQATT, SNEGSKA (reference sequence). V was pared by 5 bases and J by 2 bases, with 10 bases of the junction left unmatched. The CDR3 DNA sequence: TGCAGTGCTTCGACAGGGGCGGGGGTTACTAATGAAAAACTGTTTTTT. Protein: CSASTGAGVTNEKLFF.

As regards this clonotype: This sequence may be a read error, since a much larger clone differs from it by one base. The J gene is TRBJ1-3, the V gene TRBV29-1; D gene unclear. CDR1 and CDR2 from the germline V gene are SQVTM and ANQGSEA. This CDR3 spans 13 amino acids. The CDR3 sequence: CSVDGSSVNTIYF. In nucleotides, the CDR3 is TGCAGCGTTGACGGCAGCTCTGTAAACACCATATATTTT. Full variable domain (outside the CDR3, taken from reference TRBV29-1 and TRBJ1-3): SAVISQKPSRDICQRGTSLTIQCQVDSQVTMMFWYRQQPGQSLTLIATANQGSEATYESGFVIDKFPISRPNLTFSTLTVSNMSPEDSSIYLCSVDGSSVNTIYFGEGSWLTVV.

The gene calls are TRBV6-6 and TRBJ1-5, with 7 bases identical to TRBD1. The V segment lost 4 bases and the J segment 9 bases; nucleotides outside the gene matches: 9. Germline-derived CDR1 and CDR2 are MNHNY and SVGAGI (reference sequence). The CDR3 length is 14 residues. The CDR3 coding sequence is TGTGCCAGCAGTTTAACAGGGGTAGGTTGGCCCCAGCATTTT. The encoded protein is CASSLTGVGWPQHF.

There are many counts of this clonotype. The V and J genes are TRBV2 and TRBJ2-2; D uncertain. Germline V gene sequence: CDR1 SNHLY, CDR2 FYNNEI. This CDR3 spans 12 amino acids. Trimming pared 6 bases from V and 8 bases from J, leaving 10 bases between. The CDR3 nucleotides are TGTGCCAGCAGCCCTGAGTCTGGGGAGCTGTTTTTT. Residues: CASSPESGELFF.

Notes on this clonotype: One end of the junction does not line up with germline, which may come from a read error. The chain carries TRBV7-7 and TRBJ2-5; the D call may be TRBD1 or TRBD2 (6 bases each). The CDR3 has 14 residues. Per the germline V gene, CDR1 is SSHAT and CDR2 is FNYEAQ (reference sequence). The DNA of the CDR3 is TGTGCTAGCAGCCGGCTAGGGGGGAGAGAGACCCAGTACTTC. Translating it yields CASSRLGGRETQYF.

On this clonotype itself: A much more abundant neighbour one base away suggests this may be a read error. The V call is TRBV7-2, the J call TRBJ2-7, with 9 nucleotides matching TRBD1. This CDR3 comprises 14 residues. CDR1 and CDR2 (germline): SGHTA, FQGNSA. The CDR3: CANSLLTGGYEQYF. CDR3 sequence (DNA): TGTGCCAACAGCTTATTGACAGGGGGCTACGAGCAGTACTTC.

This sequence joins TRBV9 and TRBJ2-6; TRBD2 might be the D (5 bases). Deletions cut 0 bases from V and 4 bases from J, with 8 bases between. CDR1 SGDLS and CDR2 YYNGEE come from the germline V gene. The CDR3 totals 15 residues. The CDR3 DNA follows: TGTGCCAGCAGCGTAGAGTCTAGCGGGGCCAACGTCCTGACTTTC. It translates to CASSVESSGANVLTF.

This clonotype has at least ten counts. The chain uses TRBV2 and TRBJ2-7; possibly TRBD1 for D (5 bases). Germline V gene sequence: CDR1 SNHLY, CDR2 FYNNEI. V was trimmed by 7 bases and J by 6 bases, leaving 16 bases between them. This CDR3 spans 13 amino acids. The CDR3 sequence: CASTWAGFIEQYF. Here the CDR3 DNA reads TGTGCCAGCACATGGGCAGGGTTTATCGAGCAGTACTTC.

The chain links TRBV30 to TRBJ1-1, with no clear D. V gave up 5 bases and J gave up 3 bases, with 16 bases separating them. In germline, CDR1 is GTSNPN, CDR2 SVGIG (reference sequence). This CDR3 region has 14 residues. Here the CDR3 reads CAWDELGRDTEAFF. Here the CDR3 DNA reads TGTGCCTGGGACGAACTCGGGCGTGACACTGAAGCTTTCTTT.

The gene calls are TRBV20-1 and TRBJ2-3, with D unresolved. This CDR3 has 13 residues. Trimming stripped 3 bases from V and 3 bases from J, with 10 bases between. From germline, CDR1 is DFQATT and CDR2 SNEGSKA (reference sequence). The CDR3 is CSASGMSTDTQYF. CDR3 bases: TGCAGTGCTAGTGGTATGAGTACAGATACGCAGTATTTT.

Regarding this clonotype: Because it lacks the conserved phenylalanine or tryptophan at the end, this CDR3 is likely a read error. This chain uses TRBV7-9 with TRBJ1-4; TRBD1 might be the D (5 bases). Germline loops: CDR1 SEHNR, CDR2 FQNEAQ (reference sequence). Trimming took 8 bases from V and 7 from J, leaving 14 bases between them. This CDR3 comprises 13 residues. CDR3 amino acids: CASARVLGEKLFS. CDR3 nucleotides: TGTGCCAGCGCCAGGGTTTTAGGTGAAAAACTGTTTTCT.

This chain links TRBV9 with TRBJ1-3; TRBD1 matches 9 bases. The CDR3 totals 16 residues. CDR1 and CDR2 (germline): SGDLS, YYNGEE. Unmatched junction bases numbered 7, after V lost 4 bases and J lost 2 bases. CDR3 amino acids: CASSPQGTGTGNTIYF. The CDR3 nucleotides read TGTGCCAGCAGCCCCCAAGGGACAGGGACTGGAAACACCATATATTTT.

CDR3 loop: CAAQGANQPQHF. The CDR3 region has the DNA TGTGCCGCCCAGGGGGCCAATCAGCCCCAGCATTTT. V and J are TRBV2 and TRBJ1-5; 8 positions match TRBD1. The CDR3 is 12 residues long. J was trimmed by 3 bases and V by 11 bases; bases with no gene match: 3. The germline V gene has CDR1 SNHLY and CDR2 FYNNEI.

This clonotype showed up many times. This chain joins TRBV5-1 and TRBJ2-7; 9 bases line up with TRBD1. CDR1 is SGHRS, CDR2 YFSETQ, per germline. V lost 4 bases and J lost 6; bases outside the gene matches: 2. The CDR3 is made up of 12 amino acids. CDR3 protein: CASSLQGAEQYF. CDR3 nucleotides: TGCGCCAGCAGCCTACAGGGGGCCGAGCAGTACTTC.